This paragraph covers one TCR beta chain sequence. A multiplex PCR was run with 60 Vbeta primers and 13 Jbeta primers. Method: immunoSEQ multiplex PCR; TCRdb's copy keeps in-frame clones and lacks some. The sample has 90,000 to 95,000 clones; around 82% are singletons. This sample stems from a study of cytomegalovirus exposure and HLA in healthy donors. This CDR3 region has 15 residues. V trimming: 5 bases; J trimming: 5 bases; junction bases outside the gene matches: 9. In germline, CDR1 is SGHAT, CDR2 FQNNGV. The V and J genes are TRBV11-2 and TRBJ1-2, with 9 nucleotides matching TRBD1. Sequenced material: PBMCs. The receptor was derived from a man aged 18 to 30 in good health and CMV-seronegative. The CDR3 spells CASSLVGQGLYGYTF. CDR3 DNA: TGTGCCAGCAGCCTAGTGGGACAGGGCCTTTATGGCTACACCTTC.